Listed below are T cell receptor beta chains from one sample, sequenced in a study of T cell responses to AZD1222 COVID-19 vaccine. Here immunoSEQ multiplex PCR was the method, and the copy in TCRdb shows in-frame clones only, minus some. The sample shows about 67,000 clones, 80% to 90% of them seen only once. The specimen was peripheral blood, collected on day 0 of AZD1222 vaccination. The receptors shown here come from an adult in good health. The CDR3 runs from the conserved cysteine through the conserved F or W. Fields, in order: clone size, V gene, D gene, J gene, CDR3 DNA, CDR3 protein. The D gene is left open where the match is weak. Some rows have no size entry. The others give once, few or many, or a class for an expanded clone.

-	TRBV7-3	-	TRBJ1-1	TGTGCCAGCAGCCCACCCGGACTTCGCACCGGGACTGAAGCTTTCTTT	CASSPPGLRTGTEAFF
-	TRBV21-1	-	TRBJ2-1	TGTGCCAGCAGCAAAGTGTCGGGCTCTATCTACAATGAGCAGTTCTTC	CASSKVSGSIYNEQFF
-	TRBV3-1/TRBV3-2	TRBD1	TRBJ1-1	TGTGCCAGCTGCGCTGGGACAGGGGGTGGTGATGAAGCTTTCTTT	CASCAGTGGGDEAFF
-	TRBV19	TRBD1	TRBJ2-1	TGTGCCAGCAGTTACGACAGGGGCTCCTACAATGAGCAGTTCTTC	CASSYDRGSYNEQFF
-	TRBV3-1/TRBV3-2	-	TRBJ1-2	TGTGCCAGCAGCTCACAGGGCTCGGGTGGCTACACCTTC	CASSSQGSGGYTF
-	TRBV28	-	TRBJ1-2	TGTGCCAGCAGCGAACCACAGGGAGCGGGAGGCTACACCTTC	CASSEPQGAGGYTF
once	TRBV11-2	TRBD1	TRBJ2-7	TGTGCCAGCAGCCTAGACAGGGGCTCTTCCTACGAGCAGTACTTC	CASSLDRGSSYEQYF
-	TRBV10-1	TRBD2	TRBJ2-3	TGCGCCAGCAGTGACCTGAGCGGGATGAGCACAGATACGCAGTATTTT	CASSDLSGMSTDTQYF
-	TRBV4-3	-	TRBJ1-2	TGCGCCAGCAGCCCTACTCTCAGGGATGGCTACACCTTC	CASSPTLRDGYTF
-	TRBV5-1	TRBD1	TRBJ2-7	TGCGCCAGCAGCTTGGCCGCGGGACAGGGGTTAGGTGAGCAGTACTTC	CASSLAAGQGLGEQYF
-	TRBV3-1/TRBV3-2	-	TRBJ2-5	TGTGCCAGCAGCCAAGTAGAGACCCAGTACTTC	CASSQVETQYF
-	TRBV18	-	TRBJ1-3	TGTGCCAGCTCAGGAAGGGCGAACTCTGGAAACACCATATATTTT	CASSGRANSGNTIYF
few	TRBV28	-	TRBJ2-7	TGTGCCAGCGGACAATCCTACGAGCAGTACTTC	CASGQSYEQYF
-	TRBV9	-	TRBJ2-2	TGTGCCAGCAGCGTTGCATGGGTGAACACCGGGGAGCTGTTTTTT	CASSVAWVNTGELFF
-	TRBV2	-	TRBJ1-1	TGTGCCAGCAGTGAAAGGGCGGGGGACACTGAAGCTTTCTTT	CASSERAGDTEAFF
-	TRBV7-9	-	TRBJ1-2	TGTGCCAGCAGCTCCGCCACCGGGACGGCAATCTATGGCTACACCTTC	CASSSATGTAIYGYTF
-	TRBV19	-	TRBJ1-5	TGTGGGGCGGGGGCTTACCCTCAGCCCCAGCATTTT	CGAGAYPQPQHF
-	TRBV6-2/TRBV6-3	-	TRBJ2-1	TGTGCCAGCAGCCGGGGCTGGGGGAAGCAGTTCTTC	CASSRGWGKQFF
-	TRBV4-2	-	TRBJ2-1	TGTGCCAGCAGCTCAAGTTCGTCCCCACCCAACAATGAGCAGTTCTTC	CASSSSSSPPNNEQFF
-	TRBV6-5	-	TRBJ1-5	TGTGCCAGCAGTTACTCCCCAAATCAGCCCCAGCATTTT	CASSYSPNQPQHF
-	TRBV28	TRBD1	TRBJ1-6	TGTGCCAGCAGTTCCACGGGACAGGGCCCACCTGGAGGACCCCTCCACTTT	CASSSTGQGPPGGPLHF
-	TRBV24-1	TRBD1	TRBJ2-1	TGTGCCACCAGTGTAGGACAGGGCTACAATGAGCAGTTCTTC	CATSVGQGYNEQFF
-	TRBV18	TRBD2	TRBJ2-7	TGTGCCAGCTCTCCGAATGGGGGGGACGAGCAGTACTTC	CASSPNGGDEQYF
once	TRBV24-1	TRBD1	TRBJ2-4	TGTGCCACCAGTGACACGGGACAGACAGATCAGTACTTC	CATSDTGQTDQYF
few	TRBV13	-	TRBJ1-6	TGTGCCAGCAGCTTAGTAGAATACCGGAGAGATTATAATTCACCCCTCCACTTT	CASSLVEYRRDYNSPLHF
-	TRBV7-9	TRBD1	TRBJ2-5	TGTGCCAGCAGCCCACCCCAGGGACAGTACCAAGAGACCCAGTACTTC	CASSPPQGQYQETQYF
-	TRBV7-2	-	TRBJ1-1	TGTGCCAGCAGCCCGGGCCCGAACACTGAAGCTTTCTTT	CASSPGPNTEAFF
-	TRBV6-5	-	TRBJ2-5	TGTGCCAGCAGTTACCCCGGCGCAGATCAAGAGACCCAGTACTTC	CASSYPGADQETQYF
-	TRBV7-9	-	TRBJ2-1	TGTGCCAGCAAAGCCCCGGCGAATGAGCAGTTCTTC	CASKAPANEQFF
few	TRBV6-2/TRBV6-3	TRBD1	TRBJ2-1	TGTGCCAGCACCCCGACAGGGGACGTGAATGAGCAGTTCTTC	CASTPTGDVNEQFF
-	TRBV7-8	-	TRBJ1-5	TGTGCCAGCAGCTCCGGACAGTTTAGCAATCAGCCCCAGCATTTT	CASSSGQFSNQPQHF
-	TRBV3-1/TRBV3-2	-	TRBJ1-5	TGTGCCAGCAGCCCCGGAGGGAATAGTCAGCCCCAGCATTTT	CASSPGGNSQPQHF
-	TRBV9	-	TRBJ2-6	TGTGCCAGCACCCAGGCCTCTGGGGCCAACGTCCTGACTTTC	CASTQASGANVLTF
-	TRBV27	TRBD1	TRBJ1-2	TGTGCCAGCAGCCCGGGACAGGGGACCTCTCCGACACCCTTTCTTAACTATGGCTACACCTTC	CASSPGQGTSPTPFLNYGYTF
-	TRBV3-1/TRBV3-2	-	TRBJ2-7	TGTGCCAGCAGCCAATCGCACTACGAGCAGTACTTC	CASSQSHYEQYF
-	TRBV29-1	-	TRBJ2-3	TGCAGCGCAGGAGGAAAAAGCACAGATACGCAGTATTTT	CSAGGKSTDTQYF
medium-sized	TRBV11-3	TRBD1	TRBJ2-7	TGTGCCAGCAGCTTAGAGGTTCGGACAGGGGATTCGTCCTACGAGCAGTACTTC	CASSLEVRTGDSSYEQYF